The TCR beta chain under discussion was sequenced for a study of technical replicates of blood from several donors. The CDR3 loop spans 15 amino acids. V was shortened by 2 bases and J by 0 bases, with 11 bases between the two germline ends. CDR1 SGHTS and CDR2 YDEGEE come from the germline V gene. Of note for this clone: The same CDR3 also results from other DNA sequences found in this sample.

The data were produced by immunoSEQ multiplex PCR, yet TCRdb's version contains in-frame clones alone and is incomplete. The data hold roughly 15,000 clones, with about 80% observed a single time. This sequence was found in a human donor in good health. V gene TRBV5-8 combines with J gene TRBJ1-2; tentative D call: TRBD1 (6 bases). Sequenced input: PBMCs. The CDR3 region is CASSLQGWANYGYTF. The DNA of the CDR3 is TGTGCCAGCAGCTTACAGGGTTGGGCTAACTATGGCTACACCTTC. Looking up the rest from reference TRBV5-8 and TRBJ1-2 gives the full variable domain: EAGVTQSPTHLIKTRGQQATLRCSPISGHTSVYWYQQALGLGLQFLLWYDEGEERNRGNFPPRFSGRQFPNYSSELNVNALELEDSALYLCASSLQGWANYGYTFGSGTRLTVV.